Below are 2 T cell receptor beta chains sequenced from a single sample in a study of T cell responses to AZD1222 COVID-19 vaccine. Sequenced by immunoSEQ multiplex PCR; TCRdb stores in-frame clones only, minus some. The sample lists roughly 100,000 clones, 85% to 90% occurring once. The source was peripheral blood, collected on day 0 of AZD1222 vaccination. These receptor sequences come from an adult in good health.

The chain couples TRBV10-3 to TRBJ1-5; D might be TRBD1 (6 bases). Germline assignment: CDR1 ENHRY and CDR2 SYGVKD. V was cut by 3 bases and J by 4 bases, with 16 bases left in between. There are 16 residues in the CDR3. CDR3 loop: CAISDPVRGSNQPQHF. The CDR3 DNA sequence: TGTGCCATCAGTGACCCGGTAAGGGGGTCGAATCAGCCCCAGCATTTT.

The chain combines TRBV7-2 with TRBJ1-5; D not resolved. Looked up from germline, CDR1 is SGHTA and CDR2 is FQGNSA. The V gene lost 2 bases and the J gene lost 6 bases, with 8 bases spanning the gap. This CDR3 is 13 amino acids long. The CDR3 DNA sequence: TGTGCCAGCAGCTTATCCCTCCGTCAGCCCCAGCATTTT. Its protein product is CASSLSLRQPQHF.